This is a list of T cell receptor beta chains from one sample in a study of shared clonotypes between healthy human individuals. Some clones are missing from TCRdb's copy, which holds only in-frame ones; the method was immunoSEQ multiplex PCR. The sample gives about a million clones, about 80% of which show up once; approximately 0.95% is in the top ten. The sequenced material came from memory CD4+ T cells from PBMCs. These receptors were obtained from a man aged 18 to 29 in good health. Some clones in this sample may be carry-over from other donors' samples. Each CDR3 is given with its conserved first and last residue. Fields, in order: clone size, J gene, D gene, V gene, CDR3 DNA, CDR3 protein. A D gene is named only where the DNA matches it firmly. Part of the rows lack a size; the others show once, few, many or a class for expanded clones.

once | TRBJ2-4 | - | TRBV7-9 | TGTGCCAGCAGCTTAGGAGGGTCAGGCAGGGCCGGGGCCAAAAACATTCAGTACTTC | CASSLGGSGRAGAKNIQYF
few | TRBJ2-3 | - | TRBV28 | TGTGCCAGCAGTTTGACCACAGATACGCAGTATTTT | CASSLTTDTQYF
once | TRBJ1-4 | TRBD1 | TRBV5-1 | TGCGCCAGCAGCAACCCTCAGGGGGCTTATGAAAAACTGTTTTTT | CASSNPQGAYEKLFF
- | TRBJ2-3 | TRBD2 | TRBV9 | TGTGCCAGCAGCGTACAGACTAGCGGGAGTGATACGCAGTATTTT | CASSVQTSGSDTQYF
- | TRBJ2-7 | TRBD1 | TRBV7-6 | TGTGCCAGCAGCTTGGGACAGCCGGAAACCTACGAGCAGTACTTC | CASSLGQPETYEQYF
many | TRBJ2-7 | TRBD1 | TRBV30 | TGTGCCTATGACAGGGGGCGATTTGGCGAGCAGTACTTC | CAYDRGRFGEQYF
- | TRBJ2-5 | - | TRBV7-9 | TGTGCCAGCAGCAGAGAGGGGTCAGAGACCCAGTACTTC | CASSREGSETQYF
- | TRBJ2-5 | TRBD2 | TRBV2 | TGTGCCAGCAGGGGGACTACTCAAGAGACCCAGTACTTC | CASRGTTQETQYF
- | TRBJ2-2 | - | TRBV19 | TGTGCCAGTAGTATGCTGGGGCGCGGGGACACCGGGGAGCTGTTTTTT | CASSMLGRGDTGELFF
once | TRBJ2-1 | TRBD2 | TRBV30 | TGTGCCTGGAGTGTAAAAAGCGGGAGTAACATCAATGAGCAGTTCTTC | CAWSVKSGSNINEQFF
- | TRBJ2-7 | - | TRBV19 | TGTGCCAGTAGCCCTCTTCTAGCTGGGGAGCAGTACTTC | CASSPLLAGEQYF
- | TRBJ2-2 | - | TRBV5-4 | TGTGCCAGCAGCTGGGGACTTGACGCGAACACCGGGGAGCTGTTTTTT | CASSWGLDANTGELFF
- | TRBJ2-1 | - | TRBV12-5 | TGTGCTAGTGGTTTGGATGGACCGGACGGTGAGCAGTTCTTC | CASGLDGPDGEQFF
- | TRBJ1-4 | - | TRBV2 | TGTGCCAGCAGTGAATCGCCAACTAATGAAAAACTGTTTTTT | CASSESPTNEKLFF
- | TRBJ1-2 | - | TRBV6-1 | TGTGCCAGCAGTGAAGGTGCAGTAGTCTATGGCTACACCTTC | CASSEGAVVYGYTF
- | TRBJ1-2 | - | TRBV6-6 | TGTGCCAGCAGAGACAGAACCTATGGCTACACCTTC | CASRDRTYGYTF
- | TRBJ1-3 | - | TRBV29-1 | TGCAGCGTTCGTCCACTCTTCGGGGACACCATATATTTT | CSVRPLFGDTIYF
- | TRBJ2-7 | - | TRBV6-1 | TGTGCCAGCACAAGGACCCGGGAGCAGTACTTC | CASTRTREQYF
few | TRBJ1-1 | - | TRBV7-2 | TGTGCCAGCAGCTTACAAGGGGGGCGGTACACTGAAGCTTTCTTT | CASSLQGGRYTEAFF
- | TRBJ2-1 | TRBD2 | TRBV7-8 | TGTGCCAGCAGCAGGAATCCTCGGGAGGGGCGGTTCTTC | CASSRNPREGRFF
- | TRBJ2-7 | TRBD1 | TRBV28 | TGTGCCAGCAGCTCCGGCCAGGGGGCGGCCTACGAGCAGTACTTC | CASSSGQGAAYEQYF
- | TRBJ2-1 | TRBD2 | TRBV6-4 | TGTGCCAGCAGTGACAGTCTAGCGGCCACTCGTTTGTTCTTC | CASSDSLAATRLFF
- | TRBJ2-7 | - | TRBV7-8 | TGTGCCAGCAGGGGGGCAGGGGCTTCTAGCTCCTACGAGCAGTACTTC | CASRGAGASSSYEQYF
- | TRBJ2-2 | TRBD1 | TRBV19 | TGTGCCAGTAGTACGGGACAGGGTTACGGGGAGCTGTTTTTT | CASSTGQGYGELFF
- | TRBJ2-3 | - | TRBV6-1 | TGTGCCAGCAGTGAAGGGGGAGGCCGCTATACGCAGTATTTT | CASSEGGGRYTQYF
- | TRBJ2-7 | TRBD2 | TRBV28 | TGTGCCAGCAGTTTCGAGGTCGGACTAGCGGTCAATTCCTACGAGCAGTACTTC | CASSFEVGLAVNSYEQYF
- | TRBJ2-1 | - | TRBV28 | TGTGCCAGCAGTTTATTTAGTATGGTCAATGAGCAGTTCTTC | CASSLFSMVNEQFF
- | TRBJ2-3 | - | TRBV18 | TGTGCCAGCTCACCCGGGGCCGCGAGCACAGATACGCAGTATTTT | CASSPGAASTDTQYF
- | TRBJ1-2 | - | TRBV28 | TGTGCCAGCAGTTTATACCAAAGAGGTTATGGCTACACCTTC | CASSLYQRGYGYTF
- | TRBJ1-5 | - | TRBV7-2 | TGTGCCAGCAGCTCTCGACAGGCCGATAGCAATCAGCCCCAGCATTTT | CASSSRQADSNQPQHF
- | TRBJ1-4 | - | TRBV29-1 | TGCAGCGCTCGATCCAGAAGTTTTGAAAAACTGTTTTTT | CSARSRSFEKLFF
- | TRBJ1-1 | - | TRBV5-5 | TGTGCCAGCAGCTTGGTTGGTTGGGTAACTGAAGCTTTCTTT | CASSLVGWVTEAFF
few | TRBJ1-2 | TRBD1 | TRBV28 | TGTGCCAGCAGTTTGGCCGACAGGGATCATGGCTACACCTTC | CASSLADRDHGYTF
- | TRBJ2-7 | TRBD1 | TRBV6-1 | TGTGCCAGCCGGGACAGGGTTTACGAGCAGTACTTC | CASRDRVYEQYF
- | TRBJ2-3 | - | TRBV4-1 | TGCGCCAGCAGCCAAGATGGGGCAGATACGCAGTATTTT | CASSQDGADTQYF
few | TRBJ1-1 | - | TRBV7-9 | TGTGCCAGCAGCTTACAGGCAGGGATGGCCACTGAAGCTTTCTTT | CASSLQAGMATEAFF
- | TRBJ1-4 | - | TRBV15 | TGTGCCACCAGCAGTCTACAGGCGGGGGAGGAAAAACTGTTTTTT | CATSSLQAGEEKLFF
- | TRBJ1-4 | - | TRBV5-6 | TGTGCCAGCAGCTCAGGACGGGAAAAACTGTTTTTT | CASSSGREKLFF
once | TRBJ2-5 | - | TRBV29-1 | TGCAGCGCCGGGAACCAAGAGACCCAGTACTTC | CSAGNQETQYF
few | TRBJ2-7 | - | TRBV19 | TGTGCCAGTAGGCACTATCAGGGGGGGACCTACGAGCAGTACTTC | CASRHYQGGTYEQYF
- | TRBJ2-2 | TRBD1 | TRBV5-1 | TGCGCCAGCAGCTTGCAGGGGGCTAGACAATCCTACACCGGGGAGCTGTTTTTT | CASSLQGARQSYTGELFF
- | TRBJ1-5 | - | TRBV6-5 | TGTGCCAGCAGAAAACAGGGTGCGGGCAATCAGCCCCAGCATTTT | CASRKQGAGNQPQHF
- | TRBJ2-7 | TRBD2 | TRBV6-6 | TGTGCCAGCAGTCCGGGAGGCTACGAGCAGTACTTC | CASSPGGYEQYF
once | TRBJ2-7 | TRBD2 | TRBV7-2 | TGTGCCAGCAGCCTCGCAAGGACTAGCGTCTACGAGCAGTACTTC | CASSLARTSVYEQYF
- | TRBJ2-5 | TRBD2 | TRBV7-2 | TGTGCCAGCAGCATTAGCGGGAGGATGGAGACCCAGTACTTC | CASSISGRMETQYF
- | TRBJ1-2 | - | TRBV19 | TGTGCCAGTAGTGACGGGAGTCGCTATGGCTACACCTTC | CASSDGSRYGYTF
- | TRBJ2-7 | - | TRBV5-5 | TGTGCCAGCAGCTTTGGGCGGATATACTACGAGCAGTACTTC | CASSFGRIYYEQYF
- | TRBJ2-7 | TRBD2 | TRBV27 | TGTGCCAGCAGCTTACGAAACTCTCCACGGGGGGGGTACGAGCAGTACTTC | CASSLRNSPRGGYEQYF